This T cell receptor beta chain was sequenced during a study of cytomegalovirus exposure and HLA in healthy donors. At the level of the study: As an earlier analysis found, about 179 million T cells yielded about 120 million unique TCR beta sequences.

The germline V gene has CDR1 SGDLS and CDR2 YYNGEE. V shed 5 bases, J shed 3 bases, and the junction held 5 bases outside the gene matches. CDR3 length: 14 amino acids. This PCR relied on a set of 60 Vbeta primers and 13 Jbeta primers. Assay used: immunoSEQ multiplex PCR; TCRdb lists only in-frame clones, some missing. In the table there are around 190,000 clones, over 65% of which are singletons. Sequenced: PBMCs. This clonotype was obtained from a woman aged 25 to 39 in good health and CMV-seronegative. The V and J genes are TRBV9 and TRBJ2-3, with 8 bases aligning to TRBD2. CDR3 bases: TGTGCCAGCAGTACCAGCGGGGGAACAGATACGCAGTATTTT. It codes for CASSTSGGTDTQYF.